The 12 T cell receptor beta chains below come from one sample, sequenced in a study of T cells in Graves' hyperthyroidism and ophthalmopathy. The investigators amplified TCR beta CDR3 regions from RNA transcripts. Carried out on the TCR CDR3, a first-round RT-PCR used the HTBI primer set. TCRdb called the multiplex PCR reads again in MiXCR, with one record for every CDR3 protein. The table shows under 200,000 distinct CDR3 sequences, with 8% to 9.5% occurring only once. Source material: blood. These receptors were collected from a woman in her late teens or twenties with Graves' hyperthyroidism that later progressed to Graves' ophthalmopathy.

The table lists this clonotype with many counts. The chain links TRBV19 to TRBJ1-1; possibly TRBD1 for D (5 bases). Germline V gene lookup returns CDR1 LNHDA and CDR2 SQIVND (reference sequence). The CDR3 length is 14 residues. With 6 bases removed from V and 4 bases from J, the gap between germline ends came to 15 bases. In DNA form, the CDR3 reads TGTGCCAGTAGCGGTAGGGGCAGGGTCACTGAAGCTTTCTTT. It is translated as CASSGRGRVTEAFF.

A few counts support this clonotype. The V gene is TRBV5-4, the J gene TRBJ2-1, with D hard to call. V gave up 0 bases and J gave up 7 bases, with 8 bases separating them. Germline CDR1 is SGHNT and CDR2 is YYREEE (reference sequence). CDR3 size: 13 residues. CDR3 coding DNA: TGTGCCAGCAGCTTGGCCATTACGAATGAGCAGTTCTTC. This gives the protein CASSLAITNEQFF.

This clonotype was observed a few times. The chain uses TRBV5-6 and TRBJ2-1; weak D call: TRBD1 (5 bases). Germline loops: CDR1 SGHDT, CDR2 YYEEEE. The CDR3 totals 16 residues. Trimming pared 2 bases from V and 5 bases from J, leaving 17 bases between. The chain's CDR3 is CASSFLGSGKHNEQFF. The CDR3 nucleotides read TGTGCCAGCAGCTTTTTAGGGTCAGGGAAGCACAATGAGCAGTTCTTC.

In this sample, this clonotype turned up many times. The rearrangement joins TRBV27 to TRBJ2-1; TRBD2 aligns across 13 bases. The V segment lost 3 bases and the J segment 10 bases; nucleotides outside the gene matches: 9. In germline, CDR1 is MNHEY, CDR2 SMNVEV (reference sequence). This CDR3 spans 16 amino acids. DNA for the CDR3: TGTGCCAGCAGTTTCACTAGCGGGAGGGCCGCAGGGGAGCAGTTCTTC. This gives the protein CASSFTSGRAAGEQFF.

This rearrangement joins TRBV7-6 to TRBJ2-2; D possibly corresponds to TRBD2 (6 bases). The germline V and J ends were trimmed by 0 bases and 5 bases, with 10 bases remaining between them. CDR1 and CDR2 from the germline V gene are SGHVS and FNYEAQ. The CDR3 sequence is 15 residues long. In DNA form, the CDR3 reads TGTGCCAGCAGCTTAGCGGGGGGAGTTACCGGGGAGCTGTTTTTT. This translates into CASSLAGGVTGELFF.

This chain connects TRBV3-1 to TRBJ2-5, with TRBD1 matching 7 bases. V shed 2 bases, J shed 1 base, and the junction held 7 bases outside the gene matches. The CDR3 consists of 16 residues. The germline CDR1 and CDR2 sequences are LGHDT and YNNKEL (reference sequence). The CDR3 loop is CASSQPLRGPQETQYF. Here the CDR3 DNA reads TGTGCCAGCAGCCAACCGTTGAGGGGGCCCCAAGAGACCCAGTACTTC.

This clonotype was seen repeatedly, ten times or more. The chain employs TRBV19 and TRBJ2-5; no firm D call. CDR1 and CDR2 (germline): LNHDA, SQIVND (reference sequence). V was cut by 5 bases and J by 5 bases, with 15 bases left in between. The CDR3 loop spans 14 amino acids. CDR3 in amino acids: CASSLGPRAETQYF. The CDR3 bases are TGTGCCAGTAGTCTAGGGCCTAGGGCGGAGACCCAGTACTTC.

This clonotype came up many times. This chain connects TRBV6-1 to TRBJ1-1; D possibly corresponds to TRBD1 (6 bases). Trimming took 2 bases from V and 6 from J, leaving 13 bases between them. The germline CDR1 and CDR2 sequences are MNHNS and SASEGT. The CDR3 has 14 amino acids. The CDR3 is CASSEIQGAAEAFF. The CDR3 region has the DNA TGTGCCAGCAGTGAAATACAGGGAGCAGCTGAAGCTTTCTTT.

This clonotype was seen ten or more times. The chain has TRBV13 and TRBJ2-5, with 12 bases lining up with TRBD2. This CDR3 has 17 amino acids. After removal of 5 bases from V and 4 bases from J, the junction contained 11 bases not matched to a gene. Germline-derived CDR1 and CDR2 are PRHDT and FYEKMQ (reference sequence). The CDR3 DNA follows: TGTGCCAGCAGCCCGCCCGCGACTAGCGGGGGAGGAGAGACCCAGTACTTC. Translation: CASSPPATSGGGETQYF.

This clonotype was detected many times. The chain recombines TRBV6-1 with TRBJ2-2; 13 bases are a match to TRBD2. With V trimmed by 5 bases and J by 6 bases, 3 bases remained unmatched. The CDR3 totals 15 residues. The germline V gene has CDR1 MNHNS and CDR2 SASEGT. This CDR3 is CASSKLAGGPGELFF. The CDR3 DNA reads TGTGCCAGCAGTAAACTAGCGGGGGGGCCCGGGGAGCTGTTTTTT.

This clonotype was observed many times. This sequence joins TRBV6-1 and TRBJ1-4; a weak D match, TRBD1 (5 bases). This CDR3 has 14 residues. The germline CDR1 and CDR2 sequences are MNHNS and SASEGT. V was trimmed by 4 bases and J by 4 bases, leaving 10 bases between them. CDR3 in DNA: TGTGCCAGCAGTGCGCGGGGGAGTAATGAAAAACTGTTTTTT. This gives the protein CASSARGSNEKLFF.

At least ten counts were recorded for this clonotype. V gene TRBV3-1 combines with J gene TRBJ1-5; 7 bases fit TRBD1. Germline V lookup: CDR1 LGHDT, CDR2 YNNKEL (reference sequence). This CDR3 is 14 amino acids long. Trimming at V came to 4 bases and at J to 3 bases, leaving 3 bases not matched to a gene. CDR3 residues: CASSPTGSNQPQHF. CDR3 coding DNA: TGTGCCAGCAGCCCGACAGGGTCCAATCAGCCCCAGCATTTT.